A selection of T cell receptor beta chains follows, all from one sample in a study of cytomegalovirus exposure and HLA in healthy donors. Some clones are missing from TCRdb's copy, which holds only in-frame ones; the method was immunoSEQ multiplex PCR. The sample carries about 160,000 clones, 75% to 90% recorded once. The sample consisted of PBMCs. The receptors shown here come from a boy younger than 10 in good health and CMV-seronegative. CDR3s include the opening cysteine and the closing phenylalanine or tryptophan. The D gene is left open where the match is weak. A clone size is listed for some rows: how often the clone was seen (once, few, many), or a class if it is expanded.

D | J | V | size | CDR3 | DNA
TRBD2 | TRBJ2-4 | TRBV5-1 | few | CASSLPGTSHQYF | TGCGCCAGCAGCTTGCCAGGGACTAGCCATCAGTACTTC
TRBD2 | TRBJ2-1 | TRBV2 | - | CASYEGFGGLSSYNEQFF | TGTGCCAGCTACGAGGGTTTCGGGGGGTTAAGCTCCTACAATGAGCAGTTCTTC
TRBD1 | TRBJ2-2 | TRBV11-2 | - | CASSLGGRGRTGELFF | TGTGCCAGCAGCTTAGGTGGCAGGGGGCGGACCGGGGAGCTGTTTTTT
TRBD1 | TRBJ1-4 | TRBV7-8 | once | CASSRDRVTSEKLFF | TGTGCCAGCAGCCGAGACAGGGTAACCTCTGAAAAACTGTTTTTT
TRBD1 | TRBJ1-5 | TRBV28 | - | CASSHDRDLYF | TGTGCCAGCAGCCATGACAGGGATCTATATTTT
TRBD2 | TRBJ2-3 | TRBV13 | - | CASSLGLAGRTDTQYF | TGTGCCAGCAGCTTAGGCCTAGCGGGGCGAACAGATACGCAGTATTTT
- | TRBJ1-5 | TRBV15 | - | CATSGFRDSNQPQHF | TGTGCCACCAGCGGCTTCAGGGATAGCAATCAGCCCCAGCATTTT
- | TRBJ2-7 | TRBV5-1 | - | CASSFGSGSSYEQYF | TGCGCCAGCAGCTTTGGTTCTGGGAGCTCCTACGAGCAGTACTTC
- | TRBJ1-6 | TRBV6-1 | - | CASKSGVNSPLHF | TGTGCCAGCAAATCGGGGGTGAATTCACCCCTCCACTTT
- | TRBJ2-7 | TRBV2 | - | CASSDEGLTSYEQYF | TGTGCCAGCAGTGATGAGGGTTTAACCTCCTACGAGCAGTACTTC
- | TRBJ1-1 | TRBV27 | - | CASSPQGRAPPEAFF | TGTGCCAGCAGTCCACAGGGTAGGGCCCCCCCTGAAGCTTTCTTT
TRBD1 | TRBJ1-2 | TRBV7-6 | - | CASSPRTGADYGYTF | TGTGCCAGCAGCCCCCGGACAGGGGCGGACTATGGCTACACCTTC
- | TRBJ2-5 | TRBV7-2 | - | CASSLSEGVQETQYF | TGTGCCAGCAGCTTATCGGAAGGGGTTCAAGAGACCCAGTACTTC
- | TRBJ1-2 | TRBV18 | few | CASSPLGAEDGYTF | TGTGCCAGCTCACCACTAGGGGCAGAGGATGGCTACACCTTC
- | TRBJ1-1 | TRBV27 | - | CASSLGERTEAFF | TGTGCCAGCAGCCTCGGTGAACGGACTGAAGCTTTCTTT
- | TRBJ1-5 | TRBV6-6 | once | CASSPTGNAQPQHF | TGTGCCAGCAGTCCGACGGGGAACGCCCAGCCCCAGCATTTT
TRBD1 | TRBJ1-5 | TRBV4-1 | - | CASSPSPTGGYQPQHF | TGCGCCAGCAGCCCTTCTCCGACAGGGGGCTATCAGCCCCAGCATTTT
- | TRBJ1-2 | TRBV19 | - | CASSIDVQAYGYTF | TGTGCCAGTAGTATAGATGTACAGGCCTATGGCTACACCTTC
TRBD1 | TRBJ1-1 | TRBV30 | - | CAWSITGQGEWPLMNTEAFF | TGTGCCTGGAGTATCACGGGACAGGGGGAATGGCCTCTCATGAACACTGAAGCTTTCTTT
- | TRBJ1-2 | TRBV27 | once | CASSFSGANYGYTF | TGTGCCAGCAGTTTTTCCGGAGCTAACTATGGCTACACCTTC
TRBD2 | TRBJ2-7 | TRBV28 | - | CATLPGAGGRYEQYF | TGTGCCACCCTCCCCGGGGCGGGAGGGCGGTACGAGCAGTACTTC
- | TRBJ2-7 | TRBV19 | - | CASSNDRSSPYEQYF | TGTGCCAGTAGTAATGACAGATCGTCCCCCTACGAGCAGTACTTC
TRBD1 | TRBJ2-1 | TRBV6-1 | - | CASSRGTGMDEQFF | TGTGCCAGCAGTAGAGGGACAGGGATGGATGAGCAGTTCTTC
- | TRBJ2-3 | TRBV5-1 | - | CASSLDRETGRDTQYF | TGCGCCAGCAGCTTGGATAGAGAGACAGGGAGGGATACGCAGTATTTT
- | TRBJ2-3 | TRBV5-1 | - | CASSLAIRGDTQYF | TGCGCCAGCAGCTTGGCCATTAGGGGGGATACGCAGTATTTT
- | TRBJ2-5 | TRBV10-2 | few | CASSVPNRNLQETQYF | TGCGCCAGCAGTGTCCCAAACAGGAATCTCCAAGAGACCCAGTACTTC
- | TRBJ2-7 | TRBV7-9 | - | CASSLGVYEQYF | TGTGCCAGCAGCTTGGGAGTCTACGAGCAGTACTTC